A single sample is the source of the 17 T cell receptor beta chains below, sequenced in a study of naive and memory T cell subsets. Two oligonucleotides, mixed equimolar, formed the beta constant-region primer covering TRBC1 and TRBC2. TCRdb analysed the UMI-ligation and nested PCR reads with MiXCR anew, one entry per CDR3 protein. The table includes about 85,000 distinct CDR3 sequences, less than 15% detected once. Sequences were obtained from central memory CD4+ T cells from blood. These receptors all come from a human donor in good health.

The sample holds a few counts of this clonotype. The chain has TRBV29-1 and TRBJ1-2, with D possibly TRBD1 on 6 matching bases. Germline CDR1 SQVTM, CDR2 ANQGSEA. The CDR3 has 13 residues. V was trimmed by 7 bases and J by 6 bases, leaving 18 bases between them. CDR3 amino acids: CSGTSGHPDGYTF. CDR3 in DNA: TGCAGCGGTACATCGGGACATCCTGATGGCTACACCTTC.

This clonotype has more than one count but fewer than ten. The chain uses TRBV12-3 or TRBV12-4 and TRBJ2-3; a possible D gene is TRBD2 (5 bases). The length of the CDR3 is 15 residues. Trimming took off 3 bases at V and 5 bases at J, with 15 bases between the two ends. Written as DNA, the CDR3 is TGTGCCAGCAGTTTTTATATGTTGAGGGAAGATACGCAGTATTTT. This codes for CASSFYMLREDTQYF.

This clonotype has a count of ten or more. V and J are TRBV2 and TRBJ2-5; D possibly uses TRBD1 or TRBD2 (5 bases each). CDR3 length: 15 amino acids. Trimming left V 6 bases short and J 5 bases short, with 19 bases between. Germline lookup yields CDR1 SNHLY and CDR2 FYNNEI. The CDR3 DNA sequence: TGTGCCAGCAGGACTTTCGGGACGGACCGCGAGACCCAGTACTTC. It encodes CASRTFGTDRETQYF.

This clonotype was observed a handful of times. This rearrangement joins TRBV7-8 to TRBJ1-2; no firm D call. Germline V lookup: CDR1 SGHVS, CDR2 FQNEAQ. The ends were cut back, 1 base at V and 4 bases at J, with 16 bases in the middle. The CDR3 totals 16 residues. This CDR3 is CASSLGKAFWIYGYTF. The DNA for the CDR3 is TGTGCCAGCAGCTTAGGGAAGGCTTTTTGGATCTATGGCTACACCTTC.

The chain is built from TRBV9 and TRBJ2-1; 9 positions agree with TRBD1. Germline V gene lookup returns CDR1 SGDLS and CDR2 YYNGEE. The CDR3 length is 16 residues. V was clipped by 4 bases and J by 2 bases; unmatched bases: 7. The CDR3 region is CASSLSGTGPYNEQFF. For the CDR3, the DNA is TGTGCCAGCAGCCTCTCCGGGACAGGGCCCTACAATGAGCAGTTCTTC.

The chain uses TRBV14 and TRBJ2-3; D is uncertain. CDR3 length: 15 amino acids. The V gene's germline CDR1 is SGHDN and CDR2 FVKESK. Trimming removed 2 bases at V and 2 bases at J, with 11 bases between. CDR3 sequence: CASSQQRKATDTQYF. CDR3 nucleotide sequence: TGTGCCAGCAGCCAACAGAGGAAGGCCACAGATACGCAGTATTTT.

This chain links TRBV5-1 with TRBJ2-1, with 10 positions matching TRBD2. The CDR3 sequence is 15 residues long. Germline assignment: CDR1 SGHRS and CDR2 YFSETQ. With 1 base clipped from V and 9 bases from J, the junction kept 7 bases outside the gene matches. CDR3 amino acids: CASSLTSGTGTEQFF. The CDR3, as DNA: TGCGCCAGCAGCTTGACTAGCGGGACGGGGACTGAGCAGTTCTTC. Full variable domain (rest looked up from reference TRBV5-1 and TRBJ2-1): KAGVTQTPRYLIKTRGQQVTLSCSPISGHRSVSWYQQTPGQGLQFLFEYFSETQRNKGNFPGRFSGRQFSNSRSEMNVSTLELGDSALYLCASSLTSGTGTEQFFGPGTRLTVL.

This clonotype has a count of ten or more. The chain uses TRBV7-9 and TRBJ2-2; perhaps D is TRBD1 or TRBD2 (5 bases each). CDR3 length: 17 amino acids. With 2 bases removed from V and 0 bases from J, the gap between germline ends came to 13 bases. The germline gives CDR1 SEHNR, CDR2 FQNEAQ (reference sequence). The CDR3 is CASSLFKGRSNTGELFF. The CDR3 nucleotides read TGTGCCAGCAGCTTATTTAAGGGGAGATCGAACACCGGGGAGCTGTTTTTT.

This clonotype was observed a few times. The V gene is TRBV28, the J gene TRBJ2-7, with 9 bases identical to TRBD1. Germline CDR1 and CDR2: MDHEN and SYDVKM. The CDR3 has 16 amino acids. V dropped 4 bases and J dropped 0; count of bases not matched to a gene: 7. CDR3 in amino acids: CASSSVPGQGSYEQYF. The CDR3 DNA sequence: TGTGCCAGCAGTTCCGTCCCGGGACAGGGCTCCTACGAGCAGTACTTC. The full variable domain, with the rest looked up from reference TRBV28 and TRBJ2-7, is DVKVTQSSRYLVKRTGEKVFLECVQDMDHENMFWYRQDPGLGLRLIYFSYDVKMKEKGDIPEGYSVSREKKERFSLILESASTNQTSMYLCASSSVPGQGSYEQYFGPGTRLTVT.

This clonotype was observed a few times. The chain employs TRBV6-5 and TRBJ2-6, with D possibly being TRBD2 (5 bases). Trimming took 5 bases from V and 0 from J, leaving 11 bases between them. This CDR3 spans 16 amino acids. The germline V gene has CDR1 MNHEY and CDR2 SVGAGI. CDR3 loop: CASSTKRDSGANVLTF. DNA of the CDR3: TGTGCCAGCAGTACGAAACGGGACTCTGGGGCCAACGTCCTGACTTTC.

The table lists this clonotype with a few counts. The chain joins TRBV6-2 or TRBV6-3 to TRBJ1-1; the match to TRBD1 covers 7 bases. The CDR3 is 14 amino acids. Trimming cost V 6 bases and J 8 bases; bases outside gene matches: 12. Germline V gives CDR1 MNHEY, CDR2 SVGEGT. CDR3 in DNA: TGTGCCAGCAGAGCAGGACAGGCCGGTTGGGAAGCTTTCTTT. Its translation is CASRAGQAGWEAFF.

The chain carries TRBV12-3 or TRBV12-4 and TRBJ2-1; 10 bases agree with TRBD1. V gave up 10 bases and J gave up 7 bases; unmatched junction bases: 16. The length of the CDR3 is 16 residues. The DNA of the CDR3 is TGTGCCATCACTGGCCGGGACAGGGGCGACAGTAATGAGCAGTTCTTC. Amino acids: CAITGRDRGDSNEQFF.

The chain is built from TRBV7-2 and TRBJ1-5, with D maybe TRBD1 (6 bases). The CDR3 has 14 residues. Germline values: CDR1 SGHTA, CDR2 FQGNSA. V was shortened by 5 bases and J by 6 bases, with 14 bases between the two germline ends. Here the CDR3 reads CASSPRGRGQPQHF. CDR3 nucleotides: TGTGCCAGCAGCCCGCGGGGGCGCGGTCAGCCCCAGCATTTT.

This clonotype was recorded at least ten times. The rearrangement links TRBV12-3 or TRBV12-4 to TRBJ2-3; D is perhaps TRBD2 (6 bases). V lost 0 bases and J lost 4, with 11 bases in between. The CDR3 sequence is 15 residues long. This chain's CDR3 is CASSLAGGRADTQYF. The CDR3 DNA sequence: TGTGCCAGCAGTTTAGCGGGAGGAAGAGCAGATACGCAGTATTTT.

The rearrangement joins TRBV28 to TRBJ2-3; 7 bases align to TRBD2. J gave up 4 bases and V 2 bases, and 3 bases lay outside the gene matches. CDR1 and CDR2 from the germline V gene are MDHEN and SYDVKM. This CDR3 has 14 amino acids. CDR3 sequence reads: CASSLTGGSDTQYF. In nucleotides, the CDR3 is TGTGCCAGCAGTTTAACGGGAGGATCAGATACGCAGTATTTT.

In DNA form, the CDR3 reads TGTGCCAGCAGCCCCAAAGGCCCGGAGACCCAGTACTTC. This gives the protein CASSPKGPETQYF. V usage is TRBV7-9 and J usage is TRBJ2-5; D is unclear. Germline loops: CDR1 SEHNR, CDR2 FQNEAQ (reference sequence). V lost 5 bases and J 5 bases, leaving 12 bases between the germline ends. The CDR3 spans 13 residues.

This clonotype came up a few times. V gene TRBV12-2 combines with J gene TRBJ2-3; TRBD2, the D gene given by the table, was not confirmed from the DNA. TRBV12-2 is a pseudogene locus. The CDR3 covers 16 residues. CDR3 in DNA: TGTGCAAGGGAAAAACCGAGCGGGAGTGTCGCAGATACGCAGTATTTT. It codes for CAREKPSGSVADTQYF.